This record looks at one TCR beta chain sequence and its context. Repertoires were generated with immunoSEQ multiplex PCR, while TCRdb's copy carries only in-frame clones and drops some. Among a few hundred thousand clones listed, approximately 92% were seen once. Participant age was roughly 18 to 89 years, and participants resided in about two dozen US areas. In assigning cohorts, the study relied on participant-reported clinical history. Recovered status in Cohort 3 required two negative PCRs, clearance, or symptom resolution. This entry is derived from a study of blood T cell repertoires in COVID-19. Study information: The United States, Italy and Spain provided the acute and convalescent COVID-19 samples.

The receptor was isolated from a man younger than 40 who had recovered from COVID-19. Material: PBMCs or T cells enriched from blood (not recorded which).

The CDR3 reads CASKKAGAYEQYF. The DNA of the CDR3 is TGTGCCAGCAAGAAGGCGGGGGCCTACGAGCAGTACTTC. The chain has TRBV12-3 or TRBV12-4 and TRBJ2-7; TRBD2 aligns across 7 bases. The V and J ends lost 7 bases and 2 bases, in that order; junction bases with no gene match: 5. This CDR3 region has 13 residues.